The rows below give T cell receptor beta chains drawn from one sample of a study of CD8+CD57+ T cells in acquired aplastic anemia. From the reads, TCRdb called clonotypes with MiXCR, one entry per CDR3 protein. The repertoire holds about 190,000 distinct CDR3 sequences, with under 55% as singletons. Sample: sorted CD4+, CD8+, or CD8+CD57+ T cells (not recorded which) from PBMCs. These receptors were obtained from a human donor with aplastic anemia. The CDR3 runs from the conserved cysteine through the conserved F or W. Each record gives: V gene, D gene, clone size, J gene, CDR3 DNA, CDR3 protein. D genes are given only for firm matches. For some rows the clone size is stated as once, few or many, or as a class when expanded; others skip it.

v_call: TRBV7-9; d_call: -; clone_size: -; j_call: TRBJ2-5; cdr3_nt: TGTGCCAGCAGCGCGACGGGGATGTGGGAGACCCAGTACTTC; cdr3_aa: CASSATGMWETQYF
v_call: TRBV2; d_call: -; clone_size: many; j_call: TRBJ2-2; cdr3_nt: TGTGCCAGCAACCGACAGCTTGACACCGGGGAGCTGTTTTTT; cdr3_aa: CASNRQLDTGELFF
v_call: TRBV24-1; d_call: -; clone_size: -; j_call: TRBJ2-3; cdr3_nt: TGTGCCACCCCGGGCGGTAGCGGTACAGATACGCAGTATTTT; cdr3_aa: CATPGGSGTDTQYF
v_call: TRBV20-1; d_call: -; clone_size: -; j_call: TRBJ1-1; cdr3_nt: TGCAGTGCTAGTGACTTTGGCGCTTTCTTT; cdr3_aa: CSASDFGAFF
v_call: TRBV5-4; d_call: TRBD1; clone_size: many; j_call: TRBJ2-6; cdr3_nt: TGTGCCAGCAGCGCGACAGGGGTGACCTCTGGGGCCAACGTCCTGACTTTC; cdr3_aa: CASSATGVTSGANVLTF
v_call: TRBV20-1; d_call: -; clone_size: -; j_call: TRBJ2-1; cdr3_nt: TGCAGTGCTAGAGATAGAACCAACAATGAGCAGTTCTTC; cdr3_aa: CSARDRTNNEQFF
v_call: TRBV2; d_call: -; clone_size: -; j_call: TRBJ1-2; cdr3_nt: TGTGCCAGCAGTGAAGCCTGGGGTGAAGGCTACACCTTC; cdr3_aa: CASSEAWGEGYTF
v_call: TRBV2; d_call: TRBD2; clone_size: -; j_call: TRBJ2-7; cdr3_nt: TGTGCCAGCAGCGCGGTTCTAGCGGGGTACTACGAGCAGTACTTC; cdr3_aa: CASSAVLAGYYEQYF
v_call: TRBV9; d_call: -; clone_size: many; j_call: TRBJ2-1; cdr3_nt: TGTGCCAGCAGCGTACAGGGTATGGTCAATGAGCAGTTCTTC; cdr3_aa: CASSVQGMVNEQFF
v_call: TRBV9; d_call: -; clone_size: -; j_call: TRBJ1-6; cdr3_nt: TGTGCCAGCAGCCAAGGGTCCTATAATTCACCCCTCCACTTT; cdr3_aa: CASSQGSYNSPLHF
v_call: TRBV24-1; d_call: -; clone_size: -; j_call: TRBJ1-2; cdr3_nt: TGTGCCACCAGTGATATTGTTTTGCGACATGGCTACACCTTC; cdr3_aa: CATSDIVLRHGYTF
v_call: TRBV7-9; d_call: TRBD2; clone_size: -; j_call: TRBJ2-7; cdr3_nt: TGTGCCAGCAGCCAAGATTGGAGCGGGAGGGCCTACGAGCAGTACTTC; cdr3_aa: CASSQDWSGRAYEQYF
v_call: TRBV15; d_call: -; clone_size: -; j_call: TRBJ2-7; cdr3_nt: TGTGCCACCAGCAGAGATCCTAGTTACGAGCAGTACTTC; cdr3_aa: CATSRDPSYEQYF
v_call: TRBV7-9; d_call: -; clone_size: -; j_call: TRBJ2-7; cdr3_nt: TGTGCCAGCAGCTTAGGCAGGGGGGAGTACTTC; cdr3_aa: CASSLGRGEYF
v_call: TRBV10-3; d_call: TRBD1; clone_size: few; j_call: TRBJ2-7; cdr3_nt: TGTGCCATCAGTCCGGGACAGGGGACCTACGAGCAGTACTTC; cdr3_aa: CAISPGQGTYEQYF
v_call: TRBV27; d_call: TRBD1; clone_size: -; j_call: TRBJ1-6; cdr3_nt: TGTGCCAGCCTCCCCCACCACGGGACAGCCGGTTCACCCCTCCACTTT; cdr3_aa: CASLPHHGTAGSPLHF
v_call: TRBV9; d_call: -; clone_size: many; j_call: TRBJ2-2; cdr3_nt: TGTGCCAGCAGCGTAGACTGGACCGGGGAGCTGTTTTTT; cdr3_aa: CASSVDWTGELFF
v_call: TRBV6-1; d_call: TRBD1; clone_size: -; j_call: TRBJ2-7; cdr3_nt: TGTGCCAGCAGTGAAGCGCGGGGGACAGGGGATAGGTCCTACGAGCAGTACTTC; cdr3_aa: CASSEARGTGDRSYEQYF
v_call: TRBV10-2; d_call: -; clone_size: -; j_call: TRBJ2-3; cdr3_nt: TGCGCCAGCGACTCAGACGCAACAGATACGCAGTATTTT; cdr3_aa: CASDSDATDTQYF
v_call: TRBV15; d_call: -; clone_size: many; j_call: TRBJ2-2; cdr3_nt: TGTGCCACCAGCAGAGTTAGGCAGGGGAACACCGGGGAGCTGTTTTTT; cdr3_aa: CATSRVRQGNTGELFF
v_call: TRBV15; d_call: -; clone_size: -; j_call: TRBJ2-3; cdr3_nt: TGTGCCACCAGCAGAGTTACAGATACGCAGTATTTT; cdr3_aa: CATSRVTDTQYF
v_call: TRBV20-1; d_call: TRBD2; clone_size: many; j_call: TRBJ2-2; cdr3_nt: TGCAGTGCTCGGACTAGGTCTTCGAACACCGGGGAGCTGTTTTTT; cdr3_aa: CSARTRSSNTGELFF
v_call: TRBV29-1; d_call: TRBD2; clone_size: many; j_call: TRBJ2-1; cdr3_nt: TGCAGCGTTCCTCACCTAGCGGGAGGGAAATACAATGAGCAGTTCTTC; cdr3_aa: CSVPHLAGGKYNEQFF
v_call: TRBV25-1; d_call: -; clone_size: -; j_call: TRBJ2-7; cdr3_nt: TGTGCCAGCAGTGAATCGGGGGGCCGGAGGTACGAGCAGTACTTC; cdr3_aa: CASSESGGRRYEQYF
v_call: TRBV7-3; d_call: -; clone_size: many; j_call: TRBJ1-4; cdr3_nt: TGTGCCAGCAGCTTAAACCCTAATGAAAAACTGTTTTTT; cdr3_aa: CASSLNPNEKLFF
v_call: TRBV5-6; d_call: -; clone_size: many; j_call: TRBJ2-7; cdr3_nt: TGTGCCAGCAGCCGCGACCGGGGGATCCAGAGATACGAGCAGTACTTC; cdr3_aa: CASSRDRGIQRYEQYF
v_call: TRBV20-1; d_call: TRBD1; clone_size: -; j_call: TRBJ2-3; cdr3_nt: TGCAGTGCTAGGGGGACAGAGTTCACAGATACGCAGTATTTT; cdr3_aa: CSARGTEFTDTQYF
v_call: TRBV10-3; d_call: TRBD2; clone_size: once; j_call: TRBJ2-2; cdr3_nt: TGTGCCATCAGTGAGTCGACTAGCGGGAATTTTGGCACCGGGGAGCTGTTTTTT; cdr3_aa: CAISESTSGNFGTGELFF
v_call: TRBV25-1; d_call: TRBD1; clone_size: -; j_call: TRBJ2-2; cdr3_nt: TGTGCCAGCAGTGGACTGGGACAGGGGGCCTATGGGGAGCTGCTTTTT; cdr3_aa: CASSGLGQGAYGELLF
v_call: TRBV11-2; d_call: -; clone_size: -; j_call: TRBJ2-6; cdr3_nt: TGTGCCAGCAGCCGTGGGGGCAGCGAGGGGACAAGCTCTGGGGCCAACGTCCTGACTTTC; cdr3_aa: CASSRGGSEGTSSGANVLTF
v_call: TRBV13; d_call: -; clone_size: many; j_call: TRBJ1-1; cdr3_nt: TGTGCCAGCAGCTTAGGGTCACTCAGGGCTACTGAAGCTTTCTTT; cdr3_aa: CASSLGSLRATEAFF
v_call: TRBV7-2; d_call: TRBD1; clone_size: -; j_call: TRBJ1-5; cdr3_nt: TGTGCCAGCAGCTATACAGGGGGCTGGGGTCAGCCCCAGCATTTT; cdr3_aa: CASSYTGGWGQPQHF